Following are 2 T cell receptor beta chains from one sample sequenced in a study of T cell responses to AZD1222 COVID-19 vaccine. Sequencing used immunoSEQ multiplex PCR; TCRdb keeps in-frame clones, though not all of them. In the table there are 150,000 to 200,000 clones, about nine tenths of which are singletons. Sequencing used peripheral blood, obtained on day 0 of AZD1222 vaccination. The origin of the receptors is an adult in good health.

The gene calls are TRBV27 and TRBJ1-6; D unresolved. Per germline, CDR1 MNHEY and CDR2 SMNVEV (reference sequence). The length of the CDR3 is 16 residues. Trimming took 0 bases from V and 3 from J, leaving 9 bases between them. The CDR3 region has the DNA TGTGCCAGCAGTTTATCGTTCCAGAACTATAATTCACCCCTCCACTTT. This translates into CASSLSFQNYNSPLHF.

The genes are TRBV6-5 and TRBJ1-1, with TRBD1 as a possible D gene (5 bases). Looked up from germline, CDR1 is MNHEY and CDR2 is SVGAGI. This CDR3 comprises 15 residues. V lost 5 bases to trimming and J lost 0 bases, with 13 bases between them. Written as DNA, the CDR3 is TGTGCCAGCAGTAGGGGAGGATCCATGAACACTGAAGCTTTCTTT. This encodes CASSRGGSMNTEAFF.